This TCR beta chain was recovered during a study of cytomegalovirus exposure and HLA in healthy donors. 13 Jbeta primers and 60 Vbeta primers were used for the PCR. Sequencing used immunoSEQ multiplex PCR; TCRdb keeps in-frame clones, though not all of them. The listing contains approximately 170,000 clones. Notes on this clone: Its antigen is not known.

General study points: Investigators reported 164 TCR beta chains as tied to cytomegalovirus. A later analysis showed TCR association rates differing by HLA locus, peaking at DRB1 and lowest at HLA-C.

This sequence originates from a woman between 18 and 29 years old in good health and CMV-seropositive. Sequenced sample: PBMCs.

The CDR3 sequence is CASSQAVAGPAYNEQFF. The CDR3 DNA reads TGCGCCAGCAGCCAAGCCGTCGCAGGGCCAGCATACAATGAGCAGTTCTTC. The V and J genes are TRBV4-1 and TRBJ2-1; a possible D gene is TRBD1 (5 bases). The CDR3 runs 17 residues. The V end lost 1 base, the J end lost 4 bases, and 17 bases lay between the germline ends. Germline lookup yields CDR1 MGHRA and CDR2 YSYEKL.